A single TCR beta chain is shown here with its context. This table comes from immunoSEQ multiplex PCR, and its TCRdb copy is limited to in-frame clones, with some not included. The data show some 65,000 clones, approximately 84% seen once. This record belongs to a study of control samples from healthy donors and cancer patients. CDR1 SGHVS and CDR2 FQNEAQ come from the germline V gene. The CDR3 loop spans 13 amino acids. V lost 4 bases to trimming and J lost 6 bases, with 7 bases between them. This sequence joins TRBV7-8 and TRBJ1-6; D remains unclear. The sequencing input was PBMCs. The TCR originated in a woman between 45 and 60 years old with lung cancer. The CDR3, as DNA: TGTGCCAGCAGCTCCCGTGGTAATTCACCCCTCCACTTT. Protein sequence: CASSSRGNSPLHF.